This T cell receptor beta chain was profiled in a study of regulatory dendritic cells for organ transplantation. Findings and limits, study-wide: Memory CD8+ clonal expansion seemed more limited with regulatory than mature dendritic cells. Naive T cells showed high diversity, memory cells less, memory CD8+ least.

V trimming: 4 bases; J trimming: 7 bases; junction bases outside the gene matches: 10. This CDR3 is built from 16 residues. The germline V gene encodes CDR1 SGHRS and CDR2 YFSETQ. Memory T cells were CD45RO+, naive were CD45RA+, sorted by FACS. Libraries were prepared by immunoSEQ multiplex PCR; TCRdb keeps only in-frame clonotypes and omits some of them. The sample shows fewer than 25,000 clones, roughly 69% of them seen only once. This clone was counted between two and nine times. Its cognate antigen is unknown. Sequencing was carried out using memory CD4+ T cells from blood. As for subset: CD45RO+ memory T cells. The receptor comes from a human donor in good health. The V gene is TRBV5-1, the J gene TRBJ1-6, with 8 bases fitting TRBD1. CDR3 amino acids: CASSTPTGEGNSPLHF. CDR3 coding DNA: TGCGCCAGCAGCACCCCGACAGGGGAAGGAAATTCACCCCTCCACTTT. The full variable domain, completed using reference TRBV5-1 and TRBJ1-6, is KAGVTQTPRYLIKTRGQQVTLSCSPISGHRSVSWYQQTPGQGLQFLFEYFSETQRNKGNFPGRFSGRQFSNSRSEMNVSTLELGDSALYLCASSTPTGEGNSPLHFGNGTRLTVT.